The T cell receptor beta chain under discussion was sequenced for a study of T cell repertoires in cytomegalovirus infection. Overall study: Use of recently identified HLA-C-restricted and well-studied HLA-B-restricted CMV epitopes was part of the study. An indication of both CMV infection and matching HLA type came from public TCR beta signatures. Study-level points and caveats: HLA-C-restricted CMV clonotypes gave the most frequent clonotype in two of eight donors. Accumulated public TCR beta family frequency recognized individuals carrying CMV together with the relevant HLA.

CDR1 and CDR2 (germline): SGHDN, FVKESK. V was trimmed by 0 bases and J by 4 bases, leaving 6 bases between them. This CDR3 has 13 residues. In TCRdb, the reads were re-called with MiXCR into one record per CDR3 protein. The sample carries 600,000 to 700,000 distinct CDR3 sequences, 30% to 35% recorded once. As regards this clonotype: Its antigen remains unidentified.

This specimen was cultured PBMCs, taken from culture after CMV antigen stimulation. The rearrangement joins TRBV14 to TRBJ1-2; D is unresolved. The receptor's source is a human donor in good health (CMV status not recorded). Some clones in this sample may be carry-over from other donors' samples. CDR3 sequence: CASSQEISYGYTF. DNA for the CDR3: TGTGCCAGCAGCCAAGAGATCAGCTATGGCTACACCTTC.